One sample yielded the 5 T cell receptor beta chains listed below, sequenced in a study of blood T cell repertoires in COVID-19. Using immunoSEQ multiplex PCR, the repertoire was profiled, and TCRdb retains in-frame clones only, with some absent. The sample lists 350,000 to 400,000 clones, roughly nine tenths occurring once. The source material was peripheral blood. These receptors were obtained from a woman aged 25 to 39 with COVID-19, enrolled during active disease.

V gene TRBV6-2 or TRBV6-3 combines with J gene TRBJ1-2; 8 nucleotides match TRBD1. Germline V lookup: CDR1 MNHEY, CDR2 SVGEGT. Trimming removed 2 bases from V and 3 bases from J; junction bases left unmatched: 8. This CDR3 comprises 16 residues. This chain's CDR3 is CASSYPGQGRYYGYTF. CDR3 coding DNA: TGTGCCAGCAGTTACCCAGGACAGGGCCGGTACTATGGCTACACCTTC.

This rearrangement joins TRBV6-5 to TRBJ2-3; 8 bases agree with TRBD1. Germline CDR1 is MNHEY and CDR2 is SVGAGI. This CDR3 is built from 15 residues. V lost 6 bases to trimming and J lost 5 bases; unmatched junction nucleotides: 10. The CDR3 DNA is TGTGCCAGCAGGCCAGGACAGGGTATAGGAGATACGCAGTATTTT. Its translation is CASRPGQGIGDTQYF.

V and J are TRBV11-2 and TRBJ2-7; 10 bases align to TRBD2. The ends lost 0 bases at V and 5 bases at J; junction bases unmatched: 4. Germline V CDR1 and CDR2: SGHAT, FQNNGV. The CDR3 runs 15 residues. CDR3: CASSLEAGGQNEQYV. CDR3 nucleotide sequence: TGTGCCAGCAGCTTAGAAGCGGGAGGGCAGAACGAGCAGTACGTC.

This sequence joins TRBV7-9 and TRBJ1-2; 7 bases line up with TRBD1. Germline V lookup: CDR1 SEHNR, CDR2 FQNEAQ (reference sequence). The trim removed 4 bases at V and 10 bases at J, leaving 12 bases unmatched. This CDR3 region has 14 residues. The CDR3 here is CASSYRQGRSHYTF. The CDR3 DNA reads TGTGCCAGCAGCTATCGACAGGGCCGTAGTCACTACACCTTC.

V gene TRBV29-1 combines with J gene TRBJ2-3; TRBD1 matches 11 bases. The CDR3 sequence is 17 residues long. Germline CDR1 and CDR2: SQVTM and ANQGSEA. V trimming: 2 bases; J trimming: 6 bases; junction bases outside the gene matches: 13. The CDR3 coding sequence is TGCAGCGTTGAAAAGGGACGTAGGACAGGGGGCATGGATACGCAGTATTTT. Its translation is CSVEKGRRTGGMDTQYF.